A single sample is the source of the 25 T cell receptor beta chains below, sequenced in a study of T-cell reconstitution after alpha-beta-depleted transplantation in children. Broader study findings: A year had passed since transplant, and T-cell counts and diversity by then came mostly from newly produced T cells.

Unique molecular identifiers were used in preparing the TCRbeta library. TCRdb called the PCR reads again in MiXCR, with one record for every CDR3 protein. The table lists about 290,000 distinct CDR3 sequences, approximately 7.3% of them singletons, with about 9.3% in the top ten. What these receptors recognize is not known. Sample: peripheral blood, taken 360 days after TCRalphabeta/CD19-depleted stem cell transplant. All receptors derive from a female patient aged 2-9 years who had a stem cell transplant for Fanconi anemia, so the T cells may come from the graft donor.

The chain uses TRBV6-1 and TRBJ2-3, with 8 bases matching TRBD1. J lost 1 base, V lost 11 bases, and 5 bases had no gene match. The germline V gene has CDR1 MNHNS and CDR2 SASEGT. CDR3 length: 13 amino acids. The CDR3 loop reads CAGQGWGTDTQYF. In DNA, the CDR3 is TGTGCCGGACAGGGCTGGGGCACAGATACGCAGTATTTT.

This clonotype appeared many times. V is TRBV5-1 and J is TRBJ2-1; D is uncertain. This CDR3 has 13 residues. Trimming stripped 3 bases from V and 6 bases from J, with 10 bases between. Germline V gives CDR1 SGHRS, CDR2 YFSETQ. The CDR3 loop reads CASSWLPGNEQFF. The CDR3 DNA sequence: TGCGCCAGCAGCTGGCTCCCGGGCAATGAGCAGTTCTTC.

This clonotype appeared many times. The V gene is TRBV5-5, the J gene TRBJ2-7, with a weak D call TRBD1 (7 bases). CDR1 is SGHKS, CDR2 YYEKEE, per germline (reference sequence). Trimming removed 4 bases at V and 0 bases at J, with 11 bases between. This CDR3 spans 14 amino acids. CDR3 loop: CASSGGTASYEQYF. CDR3 bases: TGTGCCAGCAGCGGCGGGACAGCCTCCTACGAGCAGTACTTC.

This clonotype came up many times. This rearrangement joins TRBV6-5 to TRBJ2-1; 7 bases line up with TRBD1. CDR3 size: 16 residues. Germline CDR1 MNHEY, CDR2 SVGAGI. Trimming at V came to 6 bases and at J to 7 bases, leaving 15 bases not matched to a gene. Written as DNA, the CDR3 is TGTGCCAGCAGACACGATAATCGACAGGGTAGGAATGAGCAGTTCTTC. Protein product: CASRHDNRQGRNEQFF.

In its sample, this clonotype was seen many times. V gene TRBV20-1 combines with J gene TRBJ1-2; D unresolved. Trimming left V 2 bases short and J 6 bases short, with 10 bases between. Germline assignment: CDR1 DFQATT and CDR2 SNEGSKA (reference sequence). The CDR3 has 12 amino acids. In DNA, the CDR3 is TGCAGTGCTAGAACCTACGGGCATGGCTACACCTTC. Protein product: CSARTYGHGYTF.

V usage is TRBV21-1 and J usage is TRBJ1-4. TRBV21-1 is termed a pseudogene. This CDR3 spans 18 amino acids. In nucleotides, the CDR3 is TGTGCCAGCAGCAAATCGTCTACCGTTTTAGCCACTAATGAAAAACTGTTTTTT. Translating it yields CASSKSSTVLATNEKLFF.

The chain uses TRBV2 and TRBJ1-4, with 7 positions matching TRBD1. CDR1 and CDR2 from the germline V gene are SNHLY and FYNNEI. This CDR3 is 18 amino acids long. The DNA of the CDR3 is TGTACCTGCAGTTCTGCGAGGCAGGGGGTTGGGGCTAATGAAAAACTGTTTTTT. Translated: CTCSSARQGVGANEKLFF.

This clonotype was counted between two and nine times. V gene TRBV6-1 combines with J gene TRBJ1-5, with a possible D match to TRBD1 (5 bases). The CDR3 totals 13 residues. Germline CDR1 reads MNHNS; CDR2 reads SASEGT. Trimming took off 3 bases at V and 6 bases at J, with 9 bases between the two ends. This CDR3 reads CASSESGVQPQHF. CDR3 DNA: TGTGCCAGCAGTGAGTCGGGGGTTCAGCCCCAGCATTTT.

This clonotype was detected a few times. No conserved phenylalanine or tryptophan ends this CDR3, so it is likely a read error. The chain carries TRBV9 and TRBJ1-6, with no clear D. CDR1 SGDLS and CDR2 YYNGEE come from the germline V gene. Trimming stripped 2 bases from V and 4 bases from J, with 10 bases between. The length of the CDR3 is 15 residues. The CDR3 DNA follows: TGTGCCAGCAGCGTTGACCGGACGTATAATTCACCCCTCCACCTT. It yields the protein CASSVDRTYNSPLHL.

There are many counts of this clonotype. This chain joins TRBV7-2 and TRBJ2-3, with 7 nucleotides matching TRBD1. CDR3 length: 16 amino acids. The junction had 5 bases not matched to a gene; V was cut back by 0 bases and J by 2 bases. Germline assignment: CDR1 SGHTA and CDR2 FQGNSA. As DNA, the CDR3 is TGTGCCAGCAGCTTAGCCCCGGGACAGACCACAGATACGCAGTATTTT. This sequence encodes CASSLAPGQTTDTQYF.

The gene calls are TRBV29-1 and TRBJ1-2; tentative D call: TRBD1 (6 bases). Trimming pared 3 bases from V and 3 bases from J, leaving 11 bases between. This CDR3 has 13 amino acids. Germline CDR1 SQVTM, CDR2 ANQGSEA. The CDR3 protein is CSVDSDSYYGYTF. As DNA, the CDR3 is TGCAGCGTTGATTCGGACAGCTACTATGGCTACACCTTC.

This clonotype has at least ten counts. The chain's CDR3 is CAISARGLATDTQYF. CDR3 nucleotides: TGTGCCATCAGCGCCCGCGGACTAGCAACAGATACGCAGTATTTT. This chain uses TRBV10-3 with TRBJ2-3; 8 bases line up with TRBD2. CDR3 size: 15 residues. Germline assignment: CDR1 ENHRY and CDR2 SYGVKD. Trimming cost V 6 bases and J 3 bases; bases outside gene matches: 8.

At least ten counts were recorded for this clonotype. The rearrangement uses TRBV29-1 and TRBJ2-1; D gene uncertain. V shed 4 bases and J shed 6 bases, with 4 bases lying between them. The CDR3 consists of 10 residues. CDR1 SQVTM and CDR2 ANQGSEA come from the germline V gene. CDR3 amino acids: CSVVGNEQFF. In nucleotides, the CDR3 is TGCAGCGTTGTCGGCAATGAGCAGTTCTTC.

This clonotype occurred many times. CDR3 coding DNA: TGTGCCAGCAGTTTATTTGGTAGCGGGAGGGCGAACACCGGGGAGCTGTTTTTT. Translated, it gives CASSLFGSGRANTGELFF. V gene TRBV27 combines with J gene TRBJ2-2, with 11 positions matching TRBD2. Losses at the gene ends were 1 base for V and 0 bases for J; bases not matched to a gene: 4. Germline V gene lookup returns CDR1 MNHEY and CDR2 SMNVEV (reference sequence). The CDR3 length is 18 residues.

As regards this clonotype: A much larger clone is a single base away; this may be a read error. The chain recombines TRBV11-1 with TRBJ2-7; possibly TRBD1 or TRBD2 for D (5 bases each). The V end lost 9 bases, the J end lost 0 bases, and 15 bases lay between the germline ends. Per the germline V gene, CDR1 is SGHAT and CDR2 is FQDESV (reference sequence). This CDR3 contains 14 residues. CDR3 DNA: TGTGCCAGGAGCCCGGGGCTAAGCTCCTACGAGCAGTACTTC. Translated: CARSPGLSSYEQYF.

The V gene is TRBV6-2 or TRBV6-3, the J gene TRBJ2-2, with 8 bases identical to TRBD2. Unmatched junction bases numbered 8, after V lost 5 bases and J lost 3 bases. Germline V lookup: CDR1 MNHEY, CDR2 SVGEGT. The CDR3 length is 16 residues. CDR3 nucleotide sequence: TGTGCCAGCAGTCCCCATCGAGCGGGGGACACCGGGGAGCTGTTTTTT. It specifies CASSPHRAGDTGELFF.

This clonotype has more than one count but fewer than ten. The chain links TRBV12-3 or TRBV12-4 to TRBJ1-4, with D uncertain. V gave up 6 bases and J gave up 5 bases, with 10 bases separating them. This CDR3 is built from 13 residues. The DNA of the CDR3 is TGTGCCAGCAGAGGCGGAGGGAATGAAAAACTGTTTTTT. Amino acid sequence: CASRGGGNEKLFF.

This clonotype was found many times. CDR3 protein: CSVRDRSSWTYEQYF. The CDR3 bases are TGCAGTGTCCGGGACAGAAGCAGCTGGACCTACGAGCAGTACTTC. The rearrangement uses TRBV20-1 and TRBJ2-7; 7 nucleotides match TRBD1. V trimming: 7 bases; J trimming: 2 bases; junction bases outside the gene matches: 14. This CDR3 contains 15 residues. CDR1 DFQATT and CDR2 SNEGSKA come from the germline V gene (reference sequence).

In this sample, this clonotype turned up many times. V gene TRBV5-1 combines with J gene TRBJ2-3; 12 positions agree with TRBD2. The CDR3 runs 15 residues. V trimming: 0 bases; J trimming: 8 bases; junction bases outside the gene matches: 4. The germline V gene has CDR1 SGHRS and CDR2 YFSETQ. The CDR3 DNA reads as TGCGCCAGCAGCTTGGCCCCTAGCGGGGGGGGTACGCAGTATTTT. This codes for CASSLAPSGGGTQYF.

This clonotype was found many times. This sequence joins TRBV2 and TRBJ2-3; no reliable D call. Germline CDR1 SNHLY, CDR2 FYNNEI. V was cut by 4 bases and J by 2 bases, with 10 bases left in between. The CDR3 is made up of 14 amino acids. CDR3 protein: CASSGEELTDTQYF. The CDR3 nucleotides read TGTGCCAGCAGTGGAGAAGAGCTCACAGATACGCAGTATTTT.

There are many counts of this clonotype. The gene calls are TRBV25-1 and TRBJ2-1; 8 bases line up with TRBD2. Germline V lookup: CDR1 MGHDK, CDR2 SYGVNS. J was trimmed by 2 bases and V by 3 bases; bases with no gene match: 6. This CDR3 spans 16 amino acids. Here the CDR3 DNA reads TGTGCCAGCAGTGATTCGACGGGAGGGGCCTACAATGAGCAGTTCTTC. Translated: CASSDSTGGAYNEQFF.

This clonotype was detected ten times or more. The chain couples TRBV6-5 to TRBJ2-5; TRBD2 matches 14 bases. This CDR3 is built from 17 residues. Trimming removed 3 bases from V and 0 bases from J; junction bases left unmatched: 3. Germline V CDR1 and CDR2: MNHEY, SVGAGI. The CDR3 loop reads CASSYGLAGGHQETQYF. The CDR3 DNA sequence: TGTGCCAGCAGTTATGGACTAGCGGGGGGCCACCAAGAGACCCAGTACTTC.

This clonotype was seen many times. The chain carries TRBV11-2 and TRBJ2-3; no definite D call. CDR3 length: 16 residues. Germline V gene data show CDR1 as SGHAT and CDR2 as FQNNGV. V was pared by 6 bases and J by 2 bases, with 18 bases between. CDR3 DNA sequence: TGTGCCAGCAGACACCCGAGGATTGGGCCCACAGATACGCAGTATTTT. It encodes CASRHPRIGPTDTQYF.

There are many counts of this clonotype. The V call is TRBV12-3 or TRBV12-4, the J call TRBJ2-3, with D possibly being TRBD2 (7 bases). Trimming stripped 10 bases from V and 8 bases from J, with 19 bases between. The length of the CDR3 is 13 residues. The CDR3 nucleotides are TGTGCCATCCTTGGGGGGGCCCGGGGTACGCAGTATTTT. Encoded protein: CAILGGARGTQYF.

This clonotype came up many times. This chain uses TRBV27 with TRBJ1-3, with 8 positions matching TRBD1. Germline V lookup: CDR1 MNHEY, CDR2 SMNVEV (reference sequence). The CDR3 is made up of 14 amino acids. V lost 5 bases, J lost 4 bases, and 4 bases stayed unmatched. The CDR3 DNA follows: TGTGCCAGCAGTCGACAGGGGTCCGGAAACACCATATATTTT. This gives the protein CASSRQGSGNTIYF.